This T cell receptor (beta chain) was sequenced for a study of blood T cell repertoires in COVID-19. At the level of the study: The United States, Italy and Spain supplied acute and convalescent COVID-19 samples.

Trimming shortened V by 0 bases and J by 4 bases, and 21 bases separated the two germline ends. The CDR3 has 18 residues. Germline CDR1 is LNHNV and CDR2 is YYDKDF (reference sequence). Authors' processing steps: Nucleated cell counts were estimated from reference gene primer amplification. Libraries were prepared by immunoSEQ multiplex PCR; TCRdb keeps only in-frame clonotypes and omits some of them. V, J and clone size derive from that table, while D and trimming were established from the DNA sequence. The table has around 140,000 clones, over 80% seen once. Sequenced: peripheral blood. This sequence joins TRBV15 and TRBJ2-5, with D tentatively TRBD2 (7 bases). This clonotype originated in a man aged 50 to 60 with active COVID-19. The CDR3 sequence: CATSRDLGGATNRETQYF. As DNA, the CDR3 is TGTGCCACCAGCAGAGATCTAGGGGGGGCGACGAACAGAGAGACCCAGTACTTC.